The 20 T cell receptor beta chains presented below share a single source sample, sequenced in a study of CD8+CD57+ T cells in acquired aplastic anemia. Template material for TCR beta VDJ and CDR3 profiling consisted of genomic DNA. TCRdb reprocessed the reads via MiXCR and lists one record per CDR3 protein. The sample carries tens of thousands of distinct CDR3 sequences, roughly two thirds recorded once. Patients who underwent sequencing had shown CD8+CD57+ cell expansion by flow cytometry. The sequencing input was sorted CD4+, CD8+, or CD8+CD57+ T cells (not recorded which) from PBMCs. The receptors here all came from a human donor with aplastic anemia.

J is TRBJ2-1 and V is TRBV15; D gene unclear. Germline values: CDR1 LNHNV, CDR2 YYDKDF (reference sequence). The length of the CDR3 is 13 residues. The V gene lost 6 bases and the J gene lost 7 bases, with 13 bases spanning the gap. The CDR3 is CATRMRSGNEQFF. CDR3 coding DNA: TGTGCCACCAGGATGAGATCCGGGAATGAGCAGTTCTTC.

The chain links TRBV20-1 to TRBJ1-2; tentatively, D is TRBD1 (6 bases). V was pared by 6 bases and J by 4 bases, with 15 bases between. This CDR3 is 13 amino acids long. CDR1 is DFQATT and CDR2 is SNEGSKA in the germline V gene (reference sequence). CDR3 protein: CSAKDSSLYGYTF. The DNA of the CDR3 is TGCAGTGCCAAGGACAGCTCCCTCTATGGCTACACCTTC.

The chain couples TRBV7-8 to TRBJ2-7; no definite D call. Between the trimmed V and J ends, which lost 5 bases and 5 bases, there was a span of 10 bases. In germline, CDR1 is SGHVS, CDR2 FQNEAQ. The CDR3 sequence is 12 residues long. The CDR3 coding sequence is TGTGCCAGCAGCCGCCCTGGAAACGAGCAGTACTTC. Translated: CASSRPGNEQYF.

This chain connects TRBV2 to TRBJ1-1; D gene uncertain. The CDR3 sequence is 11 residues long. The germline V and J ends were trimmed by 3 bases and 11 bases, with 10 bases remaining between them. Germline loops: CDR1 SNHLY, CDR2 FYNNEI. For the CDR3, the DNA is TGTGCCAGCAGTGACTTCTTCGGGGCTTTCTTT. It is translated as CASSDFFGAFF.

This clonotype was counted only a few times. The V and J genes are TRBV20-1 and TRBJ2-7, with D possibly TRBD2 on 6 matching bases. CDR1 DFQATT and CDR2 SNEGSKA come from the germline V gene (reference sequence). The V gene lost 0 bases and the J gene lost 7 bases, with 19 bases spanning the gap. CDR3 length: 15 amino acids. The CDR3 coding sequence is TGCAGTGCTAGAGATGGGGACTCCTTTTTCGAGGAGCAGTACTTC. Its protein is CSARDGDSFFEEQYF.

This clonotype was counted a few times. The genes are TRBV24-1 and TRBJ2-3, with a possible D match to TRBD2 (5 bases). V was shortened by 3 bases and J by 2 bases, with 8 bases between the two germline ends. Per germline, CDR1 KGHDR and CDR2 SFDVKD. The CDR3 totals 14 residues. The CDR3 loop reads CATSDADFTDTQYF. CDR3 coding DNA: TGTGCCACCAGTGATGCGGACTTCACAGATACGCAGTATTTT.

The rearrangement uses TRBV3-1 and TRBJ2-7; TRBD2 matches 10 bases. Germline values: CDR1 LGHDT, CDR2 YNNKEL (reference sequence). This CDR3 spans 15 amino acids. Germline trimming cut 4 bases from V and 3 bases from J; bases unmatched to any gene: 6. The DNA of the CDR3 is TGTGCCAGCAGCCCTATAGCGGGAGGATTCTACGAGCAGTACTTC. Protein sequence: CASSPIAGGFYEQYF.

The V and J genes are TRBV4-1 and TRBJ2-7; no firm D call. Trimming took 0 bases from V and 4 from J, leaving 13 bases between them. Germline V gene data show CDR1 as MGHRA and CDR2 as YSYEKL. The CDR3 length is 15 residues. The CDR3 reads CASSQDMTTGYEQYF. The CDR3, as DNA: TGCGCCAGCAGCCAAGATATGACGACCGGGTACGAGCAGTACTTC.

V is TRBV19 and J is TRBJ1-6; unclear D gene. The length of the CDR3 is 15 residues. V was shortened by 7 bases and J by 4 bases, with 14 bases between the two germline ends. Germline V gene sequence: CDR1 LNHDA, CDR2 SQIVND (reference sequence). The CDR3 sequence is CASTTQDGYNSPLHF. The CDR3 coding sequence is TGTGCCAGTACCACCCAGGATGGGTATAATTCACCCCTCCACTTT.

The rearrangement links TRBV25-1 to TRBJ1-1; possibly TRBD1 for D (5 bases). The germline V and J ends were trimmed by 2 bases and 3 bases, with 13 bases remaining between them. The CDR3 loop spans 15 amino acids. Germline loops: CDR1 MGHDK, CDR2 SYGVNS. Here the CDR3 DNA reads TGTGCCAGCAGTGAACCGTCGTTGGGGGACACTGAAGCTTTCTTT. It yields the protein CASSEPSLGDTEAFF.

The chain is built from TRBV5-4 and TRBJ1-2; 8 bases map to TRBD1. The J segment lost 6 bases and the V segment lost 4 bases, leaving 5 bases of the junction unmatched. The CDR3 loop spans 13 amino acids. Germline V gene lookup returns CDR1 SGHNT and CDR2 YYREEE (reference sequence). For the CDR3, the DNA is TGTGCCAGCAGCCAGGGACAGGTAGATGGCTACACCTTC. Residues: CASSQGQVDGYTF.

V and J are TRBV2 and TRBJ1-6; D call uncertain. CDR1 and CDR2 (germline): SNHLY, FYNNEI. Trimming took 5 bases from V and 10 from J, leaving 12 bases between them. This CDR3 is built from 13 residues. Here the CDR3 reads CASSSGRESPLHF. CDR3 nucleotides: TGTGCCAGCAGTTCAGGCAGAGAGTCACCCCTCCACTTT.

About this clonotype: Being one base from a much bigger clone, this may be a read error. The V gene is TRBV7-8, the J gene TRBJ2-7; 14 nucleotides match TRBD2. The germline V gene has CDR1 SGHVS and CDR2 FQNEAQ. The CDR3 extends over 15 amino acids. The V gene end was trimmed by 5 bases and the J gene end by 4 bases; junction bases not matched to a gene: 4. The CDR3 protein is CASSVGLAGVYEQYF. In DNA, the CDR3 is TGTGCCAGCAGCGTGGGACTAGCGGGAGTGTACGAGCAGTACTTC.

This clonotype came up many times. DNA for the CDR3: TGTGCCACCAGCAGAGCCAGGAGCTCCTACAATGAGCAGTTCTTC. Amino acids: CATSRARSSYNEQFF. This sequence joins TRBV15 and TRBJ2-1; D is unclear. CDR3 length equals 15 residues. CDR1 and CDR2 from the germline V gene are LNHNV and YYDKDF (reference sequence). With 1 base removed from V and 0 bases from J, the gap between germline ends came to 7 bases. The full variable domain, in which reference TRBV15 and TRBJ2-1 provide the parts outside the CDR3, is DAMVIQNPRYQVTQFGKPVTLSCSQTLNHNVMYWYQQKSSQAPKLLFHYYDKDFNNEADTPDNFQSRRPNTSFCFLDIRSPGLGDTAMYLCATSRARSSYNEQFFGPGTRLTVL.

This clonotype was observed many times. The V call is TRBV2, the J call TRBJ2-2, with D tentatively TRBD2 (6 bases). CDR1 and CDR2 (germline): SNHLY, FYNNEI. The CDR3 is 14 amino acids. V was trimmed by 9 bases and J by 4 bases, leaving 15 bases between them. The CDR3 DNA is TGTGCCAGGGAGGGGTTGGTTGGCACCGGGGAGCTGTTTTTT. Protein sequence: CAREGLVGTGELFF.

The chain is built from TRBV5-1 and TRBJ2-3, with D perhaps TRBD1 (6 bases). This CDR3 has 14 residues. Germline values: CDR1 SGHRS, CDR2 YFSETQ. V lost 4 bases and J lost 0, with 9 bases in between. The CDR3 protein is CASSPGTSTDTQYF. DNA of the CDR3: TGCGCCAGCAGCCCTGGGACAAGCACAGATACGCAGTATTTT. The complete variable domain, with remaining parts taken from reference TRBV5-1 and TRBJ2-3, reads KAGVTQTPRYLIKTRGQQVTLSCSPISGHRSVSWYQQTPGQGLQFLFEYFSETQRNKGNFPGRFSGRQFSNSRSEMNVSTLELGDSALYLCASSPGTSTDTQYFGPGTRLTVL.

This rearrangement joins TRBV7-2 to TRBJ2-7; TRBD1 agrees at 8 bases. The CDR3 covers 14 residues. Per germline, CDR1 SGHTA and CDR2 FQGNSA. V lost 2 bases, J lost 2 bases, and 2 bases stayed unmatched. Written as DNA, the CDR3 is TGTGCCAGCAGCTTACAGGGGGCTGCCTACGAGCAGTACTTC. Translation: CASSLQGAAYEQYF.

In this sample, this clonotype turned up once. V gene TRBV19 combines with J gene TRBJ1-1; 9 bases map to TRBD1. The V gene's germline CDR1 is LNHDA and CDR2 SQIVND (reference sequence). There are 17 residues in the CDR3. J was trimmed by 0 bases and V by 6 bases; bases with no gene match: 11. The CDR3 is CASSRRQGVGVNTEAFF. DNA of the CDR3: TGTGCCAGTAGCCGAAGACAGGGGGTAGGAGTGAACACTGAAGCTTTCTTT. The variable domain in full, with the rest retrieved from reference TRBV19 and TRBJ1-1, is DGGITQSPKYLFRKEGQNVTLSCEQNLNHDAMYWYRQDPGQGLRLIYYSQIVNDFQKGDIAEGYSVSREKKESFPLTVTSAQKNPTAFYLCASSRRQGVGVNTEAFFGQGTRLTVV.

This clonotype has a handful of counts. The chain joins TRBV10-3 to TRBJ1-6; 10 nucleotides agree with TRBD1. J was trimmed by 9 bases and V by 3 bases; bases with no gene match: 2. The CDR3 consists of 14 residues. Per the germline V gene, CDR1 is ENHRY and CDR2 is SYGVKD. CDR3 bases: TGTGCCATCAGTGAAGGGACAGGGGTTTCACCCCTCCACTTT. Translation: CAISEGTGVSPLHF.

The rearrangement links TRBV12-3 or TRBV12-4 to TRBJ2-7, with D perhaps TRBD1 or TRBD2 (5 bases each). The germline V and J ends were trimmed by 7 bases and 4 bases, with 14 bases remaining between them. This CDR3 has 13 residues. The CDR3 nucleotides read TGTGCCAGCACCCTACACTGGGGGTACGAGCAGTACTTC. This translates into CASTLHWGYEQYF.